A single TCR beta chain is shown here with its context. Its antigen remains unknown. These data originate in a study of siplizumab effects on memory and regulatory T cells. Overall study results and limits: Under siplizumab, an average roughly 70% of mappable alloreactive CD4+ clones were Treg-derived, compared with more than 25% in controls. Assignment of a naive or memory phenotype failed for roughly 75-95% of the proliferating CD4+ or CD8+ clones. The study found naive T cells seemingly more diverse than memory cells and seemingly major alloresponse contributors. Confirmatory evidence of suppressive function in proliferating siplizumab-culture Tregs was not obtained.

CDR1 is SQVTM and CDR2 is ANQGSEA in the germline V gene. This CDR3 is built from 13 residues. The V gene end was trimmed by 4 bases and the J gene end by 5 bases; junction bases not matched to a gene: 7. The method was immunoSEQ multiplex PCR; TCRdb's version includes in-frame clones alone and lacks a portion of them. This table holds about 87,000 clones, about 90% found once. The sequencing sample was made of CD4+ T cells sorted from blood. The TCR comes from a human donor in good health. The V call is TRBV29-1, the J call TRBJ2-7; 8 bases map to TRBD1. The CDR3 bases are TGCAGCGTTGGAACGGCAGGGGGCAACGAGCAGTACTTC. Residues: CSVGTAGGNEQYF.